This record covers a single T cell receptor beta chain. These data belong to a study of blood T cell repertoires in COVID-19. Study at large: Spain, Italy and the United States supplied samples that represented acute and convalescent COVID-19.

Under the authors' procedure: How many nucleated cells were present was estimated from reference gene primer amplification. Measured with immunoSEQ multiplex PCR; TCRdb has only the in-frame clones, and not every one. That table supplies the V and J calls and clone size; D and trimming were determined from the DNA. The sample records fewer than 250,000 clones, roughly 77% being singletons. Those enrolled, adults aged roughly 18 to 100 years, came from about two dozen US areas. Clinical history as reported by participants underpinned cohort assignment. Trimming stripped 4 bases from V and 6 bases from J, with 18 bases between. The CDR3 extends over 15 amino acids. Germline CDR1 and CDR2: SGHDN and FVKESK.

Sequencing was performed on PBMCs or T cells enriched from blood (not recorded which). This chain joins TRBV14 and TRBJ1-1; possibly TRBD1 for D (5 bases). The origin of this receptor is a woman between 45 and 60 years old with acute COVID-19. CDR3 DNA sequence: TGTGCCAGCAGCCTCCTAGGGGCAGGGTGGCCTGAAGCTTTCTTT. Protein product: CASSLLGAGWPEAFF.